This T cell receptor beta chain was sequenced for a study of blood T cell repertoires in COVID-19. This table comes from immunoSEQ multiplex PCR, and its TCRdb copy is limited to in-frame clones, with some not included. The data contain about 120,000 clones, 84% of them singletons. Donors were grouped by their self-reported clinical history. Germline loops: CDR1 MNHNS, CDR2 SASEGT. The CDR3 is 14 residues long. Trimming cost V 0 bases and J 9 bases, with 11 bases left between them. The sequenced sample consisted of PBMCs or T cells enriched from blood (not recorded which). This chain uses TRBV6-1 with TRBJ2-2; perhaps TRBD2 as D (6 bases). This receptor was taken from a young woman who had recovered from COVID-19. DNA of the CDR3: TGTGCCAGCAGTGAAGCCGGGGGAAGGAGGGAGCTGTTTTTT. Translated, it gives CASSEAGGRRELFF.